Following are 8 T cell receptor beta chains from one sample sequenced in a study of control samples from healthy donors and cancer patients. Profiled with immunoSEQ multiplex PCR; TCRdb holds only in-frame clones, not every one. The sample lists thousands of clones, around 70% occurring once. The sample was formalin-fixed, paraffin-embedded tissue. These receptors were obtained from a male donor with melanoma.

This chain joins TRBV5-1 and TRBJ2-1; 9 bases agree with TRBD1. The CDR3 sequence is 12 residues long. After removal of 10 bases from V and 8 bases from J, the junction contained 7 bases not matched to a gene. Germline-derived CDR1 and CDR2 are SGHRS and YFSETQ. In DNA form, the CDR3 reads TGCGCCGGGCGGACAGGGGTGGATGAGCAGTTCTTC. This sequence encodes CAGRTGVDEQFF.

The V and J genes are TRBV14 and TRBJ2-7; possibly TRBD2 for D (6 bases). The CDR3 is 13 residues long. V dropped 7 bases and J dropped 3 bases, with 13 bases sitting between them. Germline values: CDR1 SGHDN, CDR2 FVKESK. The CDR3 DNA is TGTGCCAGCATGATTAGCGGTAACTACGAGCAGTACTTC. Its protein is CASMISGNYEQYF.

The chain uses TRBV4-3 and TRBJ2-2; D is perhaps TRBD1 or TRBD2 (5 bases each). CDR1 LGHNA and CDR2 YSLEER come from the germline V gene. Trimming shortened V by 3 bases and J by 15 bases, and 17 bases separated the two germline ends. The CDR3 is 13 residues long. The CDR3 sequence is CASSQAGTDPLFF. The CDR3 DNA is TGCGCCAGCAGCCAGGCCGGGACCGATCCCTTGTTTTTT.

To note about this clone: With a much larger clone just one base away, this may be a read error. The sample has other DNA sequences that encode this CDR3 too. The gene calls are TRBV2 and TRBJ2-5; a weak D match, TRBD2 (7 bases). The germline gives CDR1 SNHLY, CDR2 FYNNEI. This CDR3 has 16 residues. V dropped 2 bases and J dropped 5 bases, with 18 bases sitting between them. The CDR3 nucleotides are TGTGCCAGCAGTGAAACTAGAGGGGGGGGGCGGGAGACCCAGTACTTC. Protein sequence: CASSETRGGGRETQYF.

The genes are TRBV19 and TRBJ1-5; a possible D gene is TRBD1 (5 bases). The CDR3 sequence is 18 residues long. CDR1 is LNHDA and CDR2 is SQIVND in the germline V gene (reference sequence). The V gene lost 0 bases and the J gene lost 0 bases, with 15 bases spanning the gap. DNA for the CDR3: TGTGCCAGTAGTATAGATCTATGGGGGAGGGATAGCAATCAGCCCCAGCATTTT. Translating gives CASSIDLWGRDSNQPQHF.

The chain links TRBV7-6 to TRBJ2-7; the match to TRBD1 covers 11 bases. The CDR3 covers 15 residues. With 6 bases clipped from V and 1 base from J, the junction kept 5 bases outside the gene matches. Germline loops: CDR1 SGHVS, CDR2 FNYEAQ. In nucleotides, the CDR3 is TGTGCCAGCAGAAGAGGGACAGGGGGATCCTACGAGCAGTACTTC. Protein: CASRRGTGGSYEQYF. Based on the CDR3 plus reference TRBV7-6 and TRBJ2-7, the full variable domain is GAGVSQSPRYKVTKRGQDVALRCDPISGHVSLYWYRQALGQGPEFLTYFNYEAQQDKSGLPNDRFSAERPEGSISTLTIQRTEQRDSAMYRCASRRGTGGSYEQYFGPGTRLTVT.

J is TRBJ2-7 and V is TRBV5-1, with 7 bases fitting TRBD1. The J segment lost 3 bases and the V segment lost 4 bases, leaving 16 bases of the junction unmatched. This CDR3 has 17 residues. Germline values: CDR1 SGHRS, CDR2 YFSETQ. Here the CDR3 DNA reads TGCGCCAGCAGCATACAGCCACTCGGGACAGAGTTCTACGAGCAGTACTTC. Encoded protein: CASSIQPLGTEFYEQYF.

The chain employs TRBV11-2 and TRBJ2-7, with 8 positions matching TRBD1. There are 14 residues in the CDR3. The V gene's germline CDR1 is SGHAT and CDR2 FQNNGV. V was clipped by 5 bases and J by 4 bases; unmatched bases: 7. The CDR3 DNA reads TGTGCCAGCAGCCGGGGACAGGTATTATACGAGCAGTACTTC. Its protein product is CASSRGQVLYEQYF.